The 31 T cell receptor beta chains given below trace back to one sample, sequenced in a study of cytomegalovirus exposure and HLA in healthy donors. This PCR relied on a set of 60 Vbeta primers and 13 Jbeta primers. The table came from immunoSEQ multiplex PCR; TCRdb's copy has only in-frame clones and leaves some out. This repertoire shows some 120,000 clones, around 75% found once; its top ten account for 1.5% to 2%. Sequenced: PBMCs. The source is a woman in her late teens or twenties in good health and CMV-seronegative.

The sample holds a few counts of this clone. The V call is TRBV2, the J call TRBJ2-2; 7 positions agree with TRBD1. The germline gives CDR1 SNHLY, CDR2 FYNNEI. The V and J ends lost 6 bases and 7 bases, in that order; junction bases with no gene match: 11. This CDR3 spans 15 amino acids. The CDR3 region is CASSPPTGSGGELFF. Here the CDR3 DNA reads TGTGCCAGCAGCCCTCCGACAGGGTCGGGCGGGGAGCTGTTTTTT.

V gene TRBV4-1 combines with J gene TRBJ1-2, with 8 positions matching TRBD1. J lost 4 bases, V lost 2 bases, and 6 bases had no gene match. Germline V gene sequence: CDR1 MGHRA, CDR2 YSYEKL. The CDR3 covers 15 residues. The CDR3 loop is CASSQPRTGTYGYTF. DNA for the CDR3: TGCGCCAGCAGCCAACCCCGGACAGGGACCTATGGCTACACCTTC.

This chain joins TRBV29-1 and TRBJ1-2; unclear D gene. Germline loops: CDR1 SQVTM, CDR2 ANQGSEA. V was shortened by 6 bases and J by 4 bases, with 15 bases between the two germline ends. CDR3 length: 13 residues. The CDR3 DNA follows: TGCAGCGTACAACCGCGGGATTTCTATGGCTACACCTTC. Amino acid sequence: CSVQPRDFYGYTF.

The rearrangement uses TRBV13 and TRBJ2-1, with 8 nucleotides matching TRBD2. Trimming cost V 4 bases and J 0 bases; bases outside gene matches: 11. CDR1 and CDR2 from the germline V gene are PRHDT and FYEKMQ (reference sequence). The CDR3 covers 18 residues. CDR3 loop: CASSSALTSGGSYNEQFF. CDR3 nucleotides: TGTGCCAGCAGCTCCGCCCTAACAAGCGGGGGCTCCTACAATGAGCAGTTCTTC. Drawing the rest from reference TRBV13 and TRBJ2-1, the complete variable domain is AAGVIQSPRHLIKEKRETATLKCYPIPRHDTVYWYQQGPGQDPQFLISFYEKMQSDKGSIPDRFSAQQFSDYHSELNMSSLELGDSALYFCASSSALTSGGSYNEQFFGPGTRLTVL.

The CDR3 DNA reads as TGTGCCAGCAGAGCGGAAATCAACTATGGCTACACCTTC. This encodes CASRAEINYGYTF. The chain couples TRBV2 to TRBJ1-2; D not resolved. Trimming removed 6 bases at V and 2 bases at J, with 10 bases between. Germline loops: CDR1 SNHLY, CDR2 FYNNEI. This CDR3 has 13 amino acids. The whole variable domain, filled in from reference TRBV2 and TRBJ1-2, reads EPEVTQTPSHQVTQMGQEVILRCVPISNHLYFYWYRQILGQKVEFLVSFYNNEISEKSEIFDDQFSVERPDGSNFTLKIRSTKLEDSAMYFCASRAEINYGYTFGSGTRLTVV.

In its sample, this clone was seen a few times. The chain carries TRBV2 and TRBJ1-4, with 8 nucleotides matching TRBD1. Germline CDR1 reads SNHLY; CDR2 reads FYNNEI. Germline trimming cut 5 bases from V and 2 bases from J; bases unmatched to any gene: 10. The CDR3 has 17 amino acids. Written as DNA, the CDR3 is TGTGCCAGCAGTAACACGGACAGGGTTTCGACTAATGAAAAACTGTTTTTT. It encodes CASSNTDRVSTNEKLFF.

J is TRBJ2-1 and V is TRBV5-1, with a tentative D call TRBD1 (6 bases). CDR1 and CDR2 from the germline V gene are SGHRS and YFSETQ. The CDR3 sequence is 15 residues long. V was shortened by 4 bases and J by 1 base, with 12 bases between the two germline ends. CDR3 region: CASSPGASSYNEQFF. The CDR3 DNA reads TGCGCCAGCAGCCCAGGGGCTTCGTCCTACAATGAGCAGTTCTTC.

The rearrangement links TRBV4-1 to TRBJ1-5; no definite D call. The CDR3 is 21 amino acids. The V gene lost 3 bases and the J gene lost 5 bases, with 32 bases spanning the gap. Per germline, CDR1 MGHRA and CDR2 YSYEKL. The CDR3 coding sequence is TGCGCCAGCAGCCAGTTCCGACCACCTCCTGGGCAGTCAGAAGGATATCAGCCCCAGCATTTT. This sequence encodes CASSQFRPPPGQSEGYQPQHF.

The rearrangement links TRBV2 to TRBJ2-5; D uncertain. The germline V gene encodes CDR1 SNHLY and CDR2 FYNNEI. Trimming stripped 2 bases from V and 4 bases from J, with 11 bases between. The CDR3 has 14 amino acids. The CDR3 DNA follows: TGTGCCAGCAGTGAATCCGGTAGTGGAGAGACCCAGTACTTC. Translated, it gives CASSESGSGETQYF. Full variable domain (outside the CDR3, taken from reference TRBV2 and TRBJ2-5): EPEVTQTPSHQVTQMGQEVILRCVPISNHLYFYWYRQILGQKVEFLVSFYNNEISEKSEIFDDQFSVERPDGSNFTLKIRSTKLEDSAMYFCASSESGSGETQYFGPGTRLLVL.

The rearrangement links TRBV4-1 to TRBJ1-4; the match to TRBD1 covers 7 bases. The germline CDR1 and CDR2 sequences are MGHRA and YSYEKL. Germline trimming cut 5 bases from V and 4 bases from J; bases unmatched to any gene: 7. The CDR3 is 15 amino acids. CDR3 sequence reads: CASSERDSNNEKLFF. DNA of the CDR3: TGCGCCAGCAGCGAACGGGACAGTAATAATGAAAAACTGTTTTTT.

Note on this clone: Other DNA sequences within the sample encode an identical CDR3. The V gene is TRBV28, the J gene TRBJ1-5, with D hard to call. Germline values: CDR1 MDHEN, CDR2 SYDVKM. V shed 6 bases and J shed 4 bases, with 7 bases lying between them. The CDR3 loop spans 12 amino acids. Here the CDR3 reads CASRGRNQPQHF. CDR3 nucleotides: TGTGCCAGCAGGGGCAGAAATCAGCCCCAGCATTTT.

This chain joins TRBV6-4 and TRBJ1-6; 7 bases line up with TRBD1. The CDR3 has 15 residues. CDR1 and CDR2 (germline): MRHNA, SNTAGT. V dropped 5 bases and J dropped 5; count of bases not matched to a gene: 6. The CDR3 bases are TGTGCCAGCAGTTCTTCCGGGACAGATAATTCACCCCTCCACTTT. Amino acids: CASSSSGTDNSPLHF.

The chain combines TRBV19 with TRBJ1-6, with 8 bases fitting TRBD1. Germline CDR1 LNHDA, CDR2 SQIVND (reference sequence). The V segment lost 2 bases and the J segment 8 bases; nucleotides outside the gene matches: 11. The CDR3 extends over 17 amino acids. The CDR3 DNA reads TGTGCCAGTAGTATATCCCCAGGGGGCGGACTGGATTCACCCCTCCACTTT. Amino acids: CASSISPGGGLDSPLHF.

The chain links TRBV9 to TRBJ2-2, with 9 bases matching TRBD2. After removal of 5 bases from V and 1 base from J, the junction contained 0 bases not matched to a gene. Germline loops: CDR1 SGDLS, CDR2 YYNGEE. The CDR3 is 14 amino acids. The CDR3 region is CASRLAGNTGELFF. DNA for the CDR3: TGTGCCAGCAGACTAGCGGGGAACACCGGGGAGCTGTTTTTT.

The chain is built from TRBV6-5 and TRBJ1-3; 7 bases map to TRBD1. This CDR3 comprises 14 residues. The V gene's germline CDR1 is MNHEY and CDR2 SVGAGI. With V trimmed by 3 bases and J by 4 bases, 3 bases remained unmatched. The CDR3 DNA reads as TGTGCCAGCAGTTATGAGACAGGGGGAAACACCATATATTTT. Its protein product is CASSYETGGNTIYF.

This chain uses TRBV5-4 with TRBJ1-6; tentative D call: TRBD1 (5 bases). Germline CDR1 is SGHNT and CDR2 is YYREEE (reference sequence). V lost 5 bases and J 8 bases, leaving 17 bases between the germline ends. This CDR3 is built from 15 residues. As DNA, the CDR3 is TGTGCCAGCAGTACCCCCCAGGGAGGCCATTCACCCCTCCACTTT. Amino acid sequence: CASSTPQGGHSPLHF. The variable domain in full, with the rest retrieved from reference TRBV5-4 and TRBJ1-6, is ETGVTQSPTHLIKTRGQQVTLRCSSQSGHNTVSWYQQALGQGPQFIFQYYREEENGRGNFPPRFSGLQFPNYSSELNVNALELDDSALYLCASSTPQGGHSPLHFGNGTRLTVT.

This clone was observed a few times. The DNA for the CDR3 is TGCGCCAGCAGCTTTGGGCCGGGAAGGGATTCGGATACGCAGTATTTT. Amino acids: CASSFGPGRDSDTQYF. The chain combines TRBV5-1 with TRBJ2-3; tentative D call: TRBD2 (5 bases). The V gene lost 2 bases and the J gene lost 6 bases, with 19 bases spanning the gap. The germline V gene has CDR1 SGHRS and CDR2 YFSETQ. The CDR3 is 16 residues long.

This clone was counted between two and nine times. V is TRBV9 and J is TRBJ2-7; maybe TRBD1 (6 bases). V was trimmed by 0 bases and J by 4 bases, leaving 11 bases between them. This CDR3 region has 14 residues. Germline assignment: CDR1 SGDLS and CDR2 YYNGEE. The CDR3 DNA follows: TGTGCCAGCAGCGTAGCTAACAGGGAATACGAGCAGTACTTC. Translating gives CASSVANREYEQYF.

This clone was observed a few times. The chain combines TRBV28 with TRBJ1-1; 9 bases are a match to TRBD1. The CDR3 length is 16 residues. The J segment lost 5 bases and the V segment lost 0 bases, leaving 7 bases of the junction unmatched. Germline V CDR1 and CDR2: MDHEN, SYDVKM. The CDR3 region is CASSLWGDRERTEAFF. CDR3 in DNA: TGTGCCAGCAGTTTATGGGGGGACAGGGAACGAACTGAAGCTTTCTTT.

This chain uses TRBV30 with TRBJ1-2; 11 bases match TRBD1. After removal of 5 bases from V and 4 bases from J, the junction contained 3 bases not matched to a gene. CDR3 length equals 13 residues. Per germline, CDR1 GTSNPN and CDR2 SVGIG (reference sequence). The CDR3 here is CAWVGQGVYGYTF. CDR3 in DNA: TGTGCCTGGGTGGGACAGGGGGTCTATGGCTACACCTTC.

The chain uses TRBV30 and TRBJ2-2, with D perhaps matching TRBD1 (6 bases). The V gene's germline CDR1 is GTSNPN and CDR2 SVGIG (reference sequence). The CDR3 extends over 15 amino acids. Trimming cost V 1 base and J 4 bases, with 13 bases left between them. Here the CDR3 DNA reads TGTGCCTGGAGTGCGGATACAGGGACCACCGGGGAGCTGTTTTTT. It translates to CAWSADTGTTGELFF.

This chain connects TRBV6-5 to TRBJ2-2; maybe TRBD2 (7 bases). Trimming took off 2 bases at V and 3 bases at J, with 10 bases between the two ends. The CDR3 is made up of 15 amino acids. CDR1 is MNHEY and CDR2 is SVGAGI in the germline V gene. The CDR3, as DNA: TGTGCCAGCAGTTACGGGGGGGCTTACACCGGGGAGCTGTTTTTT. Translated, it gives CASSYGGAYTGELFF.

The V gene is TRBV2, the J gene TRBJ2-4, with TRBD2 matching over 10 bases. Germline-derived CDR1 and CDR2 are SNHLY and FYNNEI. J gave up 6 bases and V 7 bases, and 3 bases lay outside the gene matches. This CDR3 is 13 amino acids long. Here the CDR3 DNA reads TGTGCCAGCATCGTAGCGGGGGGAAACATTCAGTACTTC. Protein sequence: CASIVAGGNIQYF.

This clone was seen more than once but under ten times. V gene TRBV10-3 combines with J gene TRBJ2-7, with TRBD2 identical over 9 bases. With V trimmed by 6 bases and J by 2 bases, 5 bases remained unmatched. This CDR3 spans 14 amino acids. The germline V gene has CDR1 ENHRY and CDR2 SYGVKD. The CDR3 nucleotides are TGTGCCATCAGCCCGGGACTAGCCCCCTACGAGCAGTACTTC. Residues: CAISPGLAPYEQYF.

The V call is TRBV5-5, the J call TRBJ1-5, with TRBD1 identical over 8 bases. V lost 0 bases to trimming and J lost 3 bases; unmatched junction nucleotides: 2. Germline values: CDR1 SGHKS, CDR2 YYEKEE (reference sequence). The CDR3 has 15 amino acids. CDR3 protein: CASSLGGQDNQPQHF. DNA for the CDR3: TGTGCCAGCAGCTTGGGGGGACAGGACAATCAGCCCCAGCATTTT.

In its sample, this clone was seen a few times. This chain joins TRBV5-1 and TRBJ2-3, with a possible D match to TRBD1 (6 bases). CDR1 SGHRS and CDR2 YFSETQ come from the germline V gene. V was shortened by 0 bases and J by 7 bases, with 9 bases between the two germline ends. The CDR3 is 13 amino acids. CDR3 in amino acids: CASSLGQGNTQYF. The CDR3 DNA reads as TGCGCCAGCAGCTTGGGGCAGGGGAATACGCAGTATTTT.

The J gene is TRBJ1-2, the V gene TRBV25-1; weak D call: TRBD1 (6 bases). Trimming took off 4 bases at V and 7 bases at J, with 7 bases between the two ends. The CDR3 length is 11 residues. Germline V gene data show CDR1 as MGHDK and CDR2 as SYGVNS. This CDR3 is CASSGGGGYTF. In nucleotides, the CDR3 is TGTGCCAGCAGTGGAGGGGGTGGCTACACCTTC.

This clone has more than one count but fewer than ten. The rearrangement links TRBV4-1 to TRBJ1-3, with TRBD1 as a possible D gene (5 bases). V lost 1 base, J lost 4 bases, and 17 bases lay in between. CDR3 length equals 17 residues. Per the germline V gene, CDR1 is MGHRA and CDR2 is YSYEKL. CDR3 in DNA: TGCGCCAGCAGCCAAGGAATAATAGGGGCGCTCGGAAACACCATATATTTT. Residues: CASSQGIIGALGNTIYF.

The V call is TRBV7-8, the J call TRBJ1-4, with D uncertain. The CDR3 sequence is 14 residues long. Germline CDR1 is SGHVS and CDR2 is FQNEAQ. V lost 5 bases to trimming and J lost 4 bases, with 11 bases between them. DNA for the CDR3: TGTGCCAGCAGCCCCCGAGAGAGTAATGAAAAACTGTTTTTT. Translating it yields CASSPRESNEKLFF.

The genes are TRBV6-1 and TRBJ1-2; D is undetermined. Germline assignment: CDR1 MNHNS and CDR2 SASEGT. CDR3 length: 16 amino acids. Trimming stripped 1 base from V and 10 bases from J, with 22 bases between. CDR3 in DNA: TGTGCCAGCAGTGAAGTAACTAATCTTCACACCAGTGACTACACCTTC. Protein sequence: CASSEVTNLHTSDYTF.

This chain uses TRBV19 with TRBJ1-1; 7 nucleotides align to TRBD1. Per the germline V gene, CDR1 is LNHDA and CDR2 is SQIVND (reference sequence). There are 14 residues in the CDR3. V trimming: 1 base; J trimming: 4 bases; junction bases outside the gene matches: 3. The CDR3 spells CASSIVAGGTEAFF. CDR3 bases: TGTGCCAGTAGTATAGTTGCAGGGGGCACTGAAGCTTTCTTT.